Here is one T cell receptor (beta chain) with its context. This sample is drawn from a study of blood T cell repertoires in COVID-19. Study-wide context: COVID-19 samples from acute and convalescent phases originated in the United States, Italy and Spain.

This CDR3 is built from 16 residues. The V gene's germline CDR1 is SGHVS and CDR2 FQNEAQ. J lost 3 bases, V lost 3 bases, and 8 bases had no gene match. Profiled with immunoSEQ multiplex PCR; TCRdb holds only in-frame clones, not every one. The sample consists of about 200,000 clones, almost 85% of them appearing once. Material: peripheral blood. The chain carries TRBV7-8 and TRBJ1-5, with 7 bases that match TRBD1. This sequence was found in a woman in her 50s with active or convalescent COVID-19. CDR3: CASSLKLDRVNQPQHF. The CDR3, as DNA: TGTGCCAGCAGCTTGAAACTTGACAGGGTCAATCAGCCCCAGCATTTT.